This passage covers 2 T cell receptor beta chains from one sample sequenced in a study of cytomegalovirus exposure and HLA in healthy donors. The PCR ran on 60 Vbeta and 13 Jbeta primers. Produced via immunoSEQ multiplex PCR; TCRdb's table is partial and in-frame only. Its table lists about 96,000 clones. The specimen was PBMCs. These receptors were collected from a woman aged 25 to 39 in good health and CMV-seronegative.

The V and J genes are TRBV30 and TRBJ1-3; D gene ambiguous. Germline values: CDR1 GTSNPN, CDR2 SVGIG (reference sequence). This CDR3 has 13 residues. V dropped 1 base and J dropped 0 bases, with 4 bases sitting between them. The chain's CDR3 is CAWSGSSGNTIYF. CDR3 nucleotide sequence: TGTGCCTGGAGTGGGAGCTCTGGAAACACCATATATTTT.

The chain recombines TRBV5-1 with TRBJ1-2; the D gene is possibly TRBD1 (5 bases). This CDR3 has 15 amino acids. Per germline, CDR1 SGHRS and CDR2 YFSETQ. The ends were cut back, 4 bases at V and 4 bases at J, with 17 bases in the middle. For the CDR3, the DNA is TGCGCCAGCAGCACCCCGGGAGGGGATGGCTATGGCTACACCTTC. Translating it yields CASSTPGGDGYGYTF.